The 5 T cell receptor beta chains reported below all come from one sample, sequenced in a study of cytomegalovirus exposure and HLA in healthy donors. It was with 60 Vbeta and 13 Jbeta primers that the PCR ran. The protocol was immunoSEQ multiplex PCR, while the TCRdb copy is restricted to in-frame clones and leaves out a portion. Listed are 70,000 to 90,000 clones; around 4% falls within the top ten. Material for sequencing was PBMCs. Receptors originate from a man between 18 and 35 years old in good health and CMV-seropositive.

The CDR3 reads CATTQTPPGLAGGPNNEQFF. In DNA form, the CDR3 reads TGTGCCACCACCCAAACCCCTCCGGGACTAGCGGGAGGCCCCAACAATGAGCAGTTCTTC. This chain joins TRBV28 and TRBJ2-1; 15 positions agree with TRBD2. The ends lost 10 bases at V and 5 bases at J; junction bases unmatched: 21. Looked up from germline, CDR1 is MDHEN and CDR2 is SYDVKM. The CDR3 sequence is 20 residues long.

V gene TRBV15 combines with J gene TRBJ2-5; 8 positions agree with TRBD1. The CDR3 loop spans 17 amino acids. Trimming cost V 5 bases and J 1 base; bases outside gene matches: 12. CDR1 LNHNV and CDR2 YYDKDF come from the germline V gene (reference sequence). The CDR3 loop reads CATSPGQGDMSQETQYF. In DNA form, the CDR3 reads TGTGCCACCAGCCCAGGACAGGGTGATATGTCCCAAGAGACCCAGTACTTC.

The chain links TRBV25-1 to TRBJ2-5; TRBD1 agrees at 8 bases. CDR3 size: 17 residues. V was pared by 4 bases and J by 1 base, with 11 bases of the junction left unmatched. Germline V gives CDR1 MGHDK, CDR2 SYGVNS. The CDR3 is CASSASGGRGSQETQYF. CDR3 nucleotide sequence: TGTGCCAGCAGTGCTTCAGGGGGCCGAGGGTCCCAAGAGACCCAGTACTTC.

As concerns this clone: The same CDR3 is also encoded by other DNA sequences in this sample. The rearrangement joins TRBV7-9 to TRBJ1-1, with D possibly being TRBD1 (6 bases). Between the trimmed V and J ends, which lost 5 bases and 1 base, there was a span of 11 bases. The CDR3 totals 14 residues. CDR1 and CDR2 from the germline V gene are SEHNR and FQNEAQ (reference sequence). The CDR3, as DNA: TGTGCCAGCAGCCTGGGACAAACGAACACTGAAGCTTTCTTT. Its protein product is CASSLGQTNTEAFF. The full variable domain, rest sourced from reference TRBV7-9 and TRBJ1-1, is DTGVSQNPRHKITKRGQNVTFRCDPISEHNRLYWYRQTLGQGPEFLTYFQNEAQLEKSRLLSDRFSAERPKGSFSTLEIQRTEQGDSAMYLCASSLGQTNTEAFFGQGTRLTVV.

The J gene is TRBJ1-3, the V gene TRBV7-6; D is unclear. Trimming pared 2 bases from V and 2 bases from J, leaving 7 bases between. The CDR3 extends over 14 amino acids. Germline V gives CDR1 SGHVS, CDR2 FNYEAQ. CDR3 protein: CASSLYGAGNTIYF. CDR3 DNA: TGTGCCAGCAGCTTATACGGGGCTGGAAACACCATATATTTT.